This T cell receptor beta chain originates from a study of Graves' ophthalmopathy and Graves' hyperthyroidism. Across the study: Peripheral blood samples were taken at initial diagnosis, before any treatment. Study observations and caveats: Thyroid clonotypes that were expanded above 0.001 frequency mostly also appeared in blood.

This clonotype was detected many times. Antigen specificity is unknown. Amplifying from RNA transcripts, the study obtained TCR beta CDR3 regions. HTBI primers served in a first-round RT-PCR, which a second-round multiplex PCR followed. TCRdb itself ran the multiplex PCR reads through MiXCR, one entry per CDR3 protein. Among roughly 300,000 distinct CDR3 sequences listed, 17% were seen once. Those donors who had ophthalmopathy presented with moderate-to-severe activity, a CAS of ≥3, a NOSPECS of ≥4 and a duration under 3 months. PBMCs were density-gradient isolated from roughly 9.5 ml fresh blood. Trimming removed 2 bases from V and 0 bases from J, with 12 bases in between. The CDR3 is 15 residues long. CDR1 and CDR2 from the germline V gene are SGHRS and YFSETQ.

This chain connects TRBV5-1 to TRBJ2-7; D possibly corresponds to TRBD1 (6 bases). The sequence was collected from an adult man with Graves' ophthalmopathy. The sequencing sample was made of peripheral blood. The CDR3 nucleotides are TGCGCCAGCAGCTTCCGGGACACGAGCTCCTACGAGCAGTACTTC. Translation: CASSFRDTSSYEQYF.